This T cell receptor (beta chain) was captured by sequencing in a study of T cell changes during pregnancy in multiple sclerosis. TCRdb's copy holds only in-frame clones and misses some; the assay was immunoSEQ multiplex PCR. The table shows approximately 50,000 clones, with about 93% occurring only once. The V gene's germline CDR1 is LGHNT and CDR2 FRNRAP. V was cut by 0 bases and J by 1 base, with 13 bases left in between. The CDR3 is made up of 17 amino acids. The source was CD4+ T cells from peripheral blood mononuclear cells, collected after pregnancy. The chain combines TRBV12-5 with TRBJ1-3, with D possibly matching TRBD1 (6 bases). This TCR came from a female donor with multiple sclerosis, enrolled in a pregnancy study. In nucleotides, the CDR3 is TGTGCTAGTGGTTTGGTTCGGGACACCTCTTCTGGAAACACCATATATTTT. Amino acids: CASGLVRDTSSGNTIYF.